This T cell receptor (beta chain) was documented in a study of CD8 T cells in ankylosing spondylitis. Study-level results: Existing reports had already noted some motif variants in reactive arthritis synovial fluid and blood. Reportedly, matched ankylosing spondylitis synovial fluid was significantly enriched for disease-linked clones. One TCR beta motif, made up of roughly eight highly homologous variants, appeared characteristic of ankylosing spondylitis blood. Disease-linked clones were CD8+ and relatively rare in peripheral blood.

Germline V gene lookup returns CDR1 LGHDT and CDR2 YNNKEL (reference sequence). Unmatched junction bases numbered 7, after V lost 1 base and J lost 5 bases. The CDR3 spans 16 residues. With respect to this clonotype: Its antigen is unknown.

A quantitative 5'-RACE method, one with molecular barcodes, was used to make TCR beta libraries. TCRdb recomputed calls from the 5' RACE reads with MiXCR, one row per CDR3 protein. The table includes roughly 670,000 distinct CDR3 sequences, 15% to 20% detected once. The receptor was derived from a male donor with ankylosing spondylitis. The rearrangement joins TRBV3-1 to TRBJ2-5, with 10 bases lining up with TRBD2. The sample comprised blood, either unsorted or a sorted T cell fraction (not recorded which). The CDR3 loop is CASSQVASGSWETQYF. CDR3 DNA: TGTGCCAGCAGCCAAGTGGCTAGCGGGAGCTGGGAGACCCAGTACTTC.